This is a list of T cell receptor beta chains from one sample in a study of control samples from healthy donors and cancer patients. Only in-frame clones appear in the TCRdb table, and some are missing; sequencing was by immunoSEQ multiplex PCR. The sample lists 97,000 or so clones, about 92% seen once, with less than 2.5% in the top ten. The sequenced material came from blood. The receptors originated from a woman under 30 in good health. The CDR3 runs from the conserved cysteine through the conserved F or W. The D gene is left open where the match is weak. Clone size is not always given. Where it is, it says once, few, many or a class for expanded clones.

TRBV5-1	-	TRBJ1-2	-	CASSLTRANYGYTF	TGCGCCAGCAGCTTGACAAGAGCTAACTATGGCTACACCTTC
TRBV6-5	few	TRBJ2-7	TRBD1	CASSSAGTASYEQYF	TGTGCCAGCAGTTCCGCCGGGACAGCGTCCTACGAGCAGTACTTC
TRBV21-1	-	TRBJ1-4	-	CASLRRRDGITPTNEKLFF	TGTGCCAGCTTGCGGCGGCGGGACGGTATAACTCCAACTAATGAAAAACTGTTTTTT
TRBV21-1	-	TRBJ1-5	-	CASSNVGSGNQPQHF	-
TRBV7-7	-	TRBJ2-1	TRBD1	CASSPGQGSYNEQFF	TGTGCTAGCAGCCCGGGACAGGGGTCCTACAATGAGCAGTTCTTC
TRBV28	-	TRBJ1-2	TRBD1	CASSFTGAYGYTF	TGTGCCAGCAGTTTTACAGGGGCCTATGGCTACACCTTC
TRBV4-1	-	TRBJ2-7	TRBD2	CASSHVGAGKAYEQYF	TGCGCCAGCAGCCACGTGGGAGCGGGAAAAGCCTACGAGCAGTACTTC
TRBV9	once	TRBJ2-2	TRBD2	CASSAPGPSGRSGTGELFF	TGTGCCAGCAGCGCCCCAGGTCCTAGCGGGAGATCGGGCACCGGGGAGCTGTTTTTT
TRBV5-6	-	TRBJ1-1	TRBD1	CASSPRGRGWTEAFF	TGTGCCAGCAGCCCCAGGGGGCGCGGGTGGACTGAAGCTTTCTTT
TRBV9	-	TRBJ1-3	-	CASSVSGSSGNTIYF	TGTGCCAGCAGCGTTTCAGGGAGCTCTGGAAACACCATATATTTT
TRBV6-5	-	TRBJ2-3	-	CASRFVGRDTQYF	TGTGCCAGTAGGTTCGTGGGGCGGGATACGCAGTATTTT
TRBV5-1	-	TRBJ1-2	-	CASSFGFDYGYTF	TGCGCCAGCAGCTTTGGGTTCGACTATGGCTACACCTTC
TRBV2	-	TRBJ1-2	-	CASSEQTGDLYGYTF	TGTGCCAGCAGTGAGCAGACAGGCGACCTCTATGGCTACACCTTC
TRBV11-2	-	TRBJ2-1	-	CASSFSQGINNEQFF	TGTGCCAGCAGCTTTAGTCAGGGGATAAACAATGAGCAGTTCTTC
TRBV11-2	-	TRBJ1-1	-	CASSLVDRNTEAFF	TGTGCCAGCAGCTTAGTGGACAGGAACACTGAAGCTTTCTTT
TRBV28	-	TRBJ1-1	-	CASSFAATEAFF	TGTGCCAGCAGTTTTGCAGCAACTGAAGCTTTCTTT
TRBV12-3/TRBV12-4	-	TRBJ2-5	-	CASSSPAVETQYF	TGTGCCAGCAGTTCCCCAGCGGTGGAGACCCAGTACTTC
TRBV12-1	-	TRBJ2-1	-	CASSPRTLGVRNEQFF	TGTGCCAGCAGCCCCCGCACCCTGGGGGTTCGGAATGAGCAGTTCTTC
TRBV5-6	-	TRBJ2-1	-	CASSLAVTPDNEQFF	TGTGCCAGCAGCTTAGCGGTAACACCTGACAATGAGCAGTTCTTC
TRBV6-8	-	TRBJ2-2	-	CASSFGRGGELFF	TGTGCCAGCAGTTTTGGCCGCGGCGGGGAGCTGTTTTTT
TRBV19	once	TRBJ2-7	TRBD1	CASSALDRGVGEQYF	TGTGCCAGTAGTGCTCTCGACAGGGGAGTGGGCGAGCAGTACTTC
TRBV5-1	-	TRBJ1-1	-	CASYLSSGVTEAFF	TGCGCCAGTTACTTGAGCTCAGGGGTTACTGAAGCTTTCTTT
TRBV4-3	-	TRBJ2-5	-	CASSQTRWGQETQYF	TGCGCCAGCAGCCAAACACGGTGGGGTCAGGAGACCCAGTACTTC